The text below deals with one T cell receptor beta chain. It lacks a known antigen. Base qualities were left out, and no much larger clone turns up one base away. The germline V gene specifies SGHVS as CDR1 and FQNEAQ as CDR2. The V and J ends are trimmed by 0 bases and 5 bases, leaving 14 bases between them. The CDR3, cysteine through phenylalanine, is 15 amino acids long. Solely the CDR3 DNA is kept, with 45 bases framed from the first base. The data were obtained in a study of memory CD8 T cells in hepatitis C reinfection (TCRdb year 2017). With respect to the entire study: Two consecutive HCV infections were spontaneously resolved by three donors, whereas a primary infection was cleared by two donors who then became chronically infected after reinfection. A case counted as HCV reinfection when an HCV RNA test came back positive after two negative tests taken at least 60 days apart. Pre-reinfection samples were obtained between 55 and 20 weeks before detection of reinfection. In about 5 donors, the study followed the TCR beta repertoire of virus-specific CD8 T cells over time through an HCV reinfection episode. Between the late 2000s and the early 2010s, five reinfection cases that had stored pre-reinfection samples were identified. In the reinfection study, participants with a resolved prior HCV infection were followed up every 3 months. Study-level results and caveats: Because the study included only a handful of donors, definitive conclusions about public clonotypes linked to secondary clearance could not be reached.

Library construction relied on the immunoSEQ multiplex PCR assay. Genomic DNA was extracted from sorted cells, and the TCR beta V, D and J regions were sequenced by Adaptive Biotechnologies' automated high-throughput method. A two-step, bias-controlled multiplex PCR was used to amplify the CDR3 regions. Amplified TCR beta libraries were sequenced on an Illumina instrument. Concerning the study's data processing: Demultiplexed reads were processed to reduce amplification and sequencing bias, and CDR3 sequences were assigned to gene families using the IMGT database. ImmunoSEQ software version 2.0 was used to analyze the repertoire data. Out-of-frame sequences and sequences with stop codons in the CDR3 were removed from clonotype lists. Clonotypes below 0.01% frequency were excluded because they corresponded to less than one cell. Richness was calculated by dividing observed richness by input cell number, and evenness was calculated by dividing Shannon entropy by log observed richness. Repertoire diversity and similarity between time points were quantified using Simpson diversity and Morisita-Horn overlap indices. Clonotypes were grouped as dominant (>1%), sub-dominant (0.5-0.99%), low abundance (0.1-0.49%) or lowest abundance (<0.1%). A germline index was derived by subtracting total nucleotide additions from total CDR3 length and dividing the result by total CDR3 length. This immuneACCESS table, as held by TCRdb, lists in-frame sequences with V and J called but not all clones. Of the missing ones, under half trace to an unresolved V gene in checked studies; the others have no known cause. That table is the source of V, J and clone size, and D and trimming were worked out from the DNA. The sample contains just over 50,000 clones, roughly 89% of them found a single time. Less than 1.2% of the sample is held by the ten biggest clonotypes.

The time point label here, explained by the study, means: pre-reinfection, 55 to 20 weeks before reinfection detection. Sorted cells were sequenced directly ex vivo, without in vitro expansion prior to TCR sequencing. The donors were people who inject drugs and were enrolled in Canada's Montreal Acute Hepatitis C Cohort Study (HEPCO). Total naive CD8 T cells, sorted as viable CD3+ CD8+ CD45RO-, came from two donors at all three reinfection time points as controls. Before sorting, cryopreserved peripheral blood mononuclear cells were thawed and CD8 T cells were purified from those thawed cells. Negative selection with the MACS CD8+ T cell Isolation Kit was used to enrich CD8 T cells. Cells were sorted on a BD FACSAria II sorter running FACSDiva software, and FlowJo was used to analyze the data.

This chain is built from TRBV7-8 and TRBJ2-7, and perhaps TRBD1 as D gene, on 6 matching bases. The sequenced sample was naive CD8+ T cells sorted from blood. Interpreted using the paper, the cell subset or site label stands for: total naive CD8+CD45RO- T cells. This clonotype was obtained from a man aged 18 to 29 with hepatitis C virus infection. CDR3 sequence: CASSLATGLRNEQYF. In nucleotide form, the sequence is TGTGCCAGCAGCTTAGCGACAGGTCTTCGGAACGAGCAGTACTTC.